The 10 T cell receptor beta chains below all came from one sample that was sequenced in a study of immune characteristics of hereditary and idiopathic chronic pancreatitis. Repertoires were generated with immunoSEQ multiplex PCR, while TCRdb's copy carries only in-frame clones and drops some. The repertoire holds 6,000 or so clones, with about 70% as singletons. Total pancreatectomy with islet autotransplantation was the source of the chronic pancreatitis pancreas tissue. Specimen: pancreas tissue with hereditary chronic pancreatitis. The receptors were gathered from a human donor with chronic pancreatitis.

CDR3 nucleotides: TGTGCCAGCAGCGGAGAGGGTCTGGCGGGGAGGGAGCAGTACTTC. Encoded protein: CASSGEGLAGREQYF. The chain couples TRBV9 to TRBJ2-7, with D perhaps matching TRBD2 (6 bases). The CDR3 runs to 15 residues. CDR1 and CDR2 from the germline V gene are SGDLS and YYNGEE. V was clipped by 3 bases and J by 7 bases, with 20 bases between them.

The chain links TRBV27 to TRBJ2-5, with D hard to call. The CDR3 is 14 residues long. V shed 6 bases and J shed 5 bases, with 16 bases lying between them. The germline V gene has CDR1 MNHEY and CDR2 SMNVEV (reference sequence). DNA of the CDR3: TGTGCCAGCAGCCGCCTGGGTCCTGCGGAGACCCAGTACTTC. As protein: CASSRLGPAETQYF.

The gene calls are TRBV10-3 and TRBJ1-4; the D is unclear. Germline-derived CDR1 and CDR2 are ENHRY and SYGVKD. The V end lost 7 bases, the J end lost 5 bases, and 17 bases lay between the germline ends. The CDR3 has 15 amino acids. The CDR3 DNA reads TGTGCCATCACCGAAAATGTCGGGGAAAATGAAAAACTGTTTTTT. Translating it yields CAITENVGENEKLFF.

The chain combines TRBV6-5 with TRBJ2-5; D not certain. Germline CDR1 is MNHEY and CDR2 is SVGAGI. There are 14 residues in the CDR3. Trimming stripped 2 bases from V and 2 bases from J, with 9 bases between. CDR3 bases: TGTGCCAGCAGTTACAGGGCGCCACAAGAGACCCAGTACTTC. It yields the protein CASSYRAPQETQYF.

The chain joins TRBV5-1 to TRBJ2-4, with D possibly being TRBD2 (6 bases). The CDR3 is 13 amino acids. Germline values: CDR1 SGHRS, CDR2 YFSETQ. The ends were cut back, 3 bases at V and 5 bases at J, with 9 bases in the middle. The CDR3 DNA reads as TGCGCCAGCAGCTACGGGGGACAAAACATTCAGTACTTC. It translates to CASSYGGQNIQYF. Variable domain in full (rest from reference TRBV5-1 and TRBJ2-4): KAGVTQTPRYLIKTRGQQVTLSCSPISGHRSVSWYQQTPGQGLQFLFEYFSETQRNKGNFPGRFSGRQFSNSRSEMNVSTLELGDSALYLCASSYGGQNIQYFGAGTRLSVL.

This chain connects TRBV4-3 to TRBJ1-1, with D possibly matching TRBD1 (5 bases). Trimming removed 0 bases at V and 3 bases at J, with 5 bases between. Germline-derived CDR1 and CDR2 are LGHNA and YSLEER. This CDR3 has 13 amino acids. CDR3 protein: CASSQDRDTEAFF. CDR3 in DNA: TGCGCCAGCAGCCAAGACAGGGACACTGAAGCTTTCTTT.

This rearrangement joins TRBV6-2 or TRBV6-3 to TRBJ2-5; 11 bases agree with TRBD2. Looked up from germline, CDR1 is MNHEY and CDR2 is SVGEGT. V was clipped by 2 bases and J by 1 base; unmatched bases: 0. The CDR3 spans 15 residues. This CDR3 is CASSYTSGGQETQYF. CDR3 coding DNA: TGTGCCAGCAGTTACACTAGCGGGGGCCAAGAGACCCAGTACTTC.

This clone turned up a few times. The chain links TRBV2 to TRBJ1-3; D call uncertain. This CDR3 region has 16 residues. Trimming stripped 2 bases from V and 0 bases from J, with 11 bases between. In germline, CDR1 is SNHLY, CDR2 FYNNEI. This CDR3 reads CASSELALRSGNTIYF. CDR3 nucleotide sequence: TGTGCCAGCAGTGAACTAGCACTCCGCTCTGGAAACACCATATATTTT.

As concerns this clone: Other nucleotide sequences from this sample produce the same CDR3. The rearrangement uses TRBV9 and TRBJ2-2; 10 bases agree with TRBD2. Germline CDR1 is SGDLS and CDR2 is YYNGEE. This CDR3 has 19 amino acids. The ends lost 0 bases at V and 3 bases at J; junction bases unmatched: 11. The CDR3 reads CASSVVGSGGRVDTGELFF. DNA for the CDR3: TGTGCCAGCAGCGTAGTGGGTAGCGGGGGGAGAGTGGACACCGGGGAGCTGTTTTTT.

This clone was seen only a few times. The chain joins TRBV4-1 to TRBJ1-4; D perhaps matches TRBD1 (6 bases). CDR1 is MGHRA and CDR2 is YSYEKL in the germline V gene. This CDR3 has 15 residues. The ends were cut back, 0 bases at V and 1 base at J, with 6 bases in the middle. The CDR3 DNA sequence: TGCGCCAGCAGCCAAGACAGGGGAACTAATGAAAAACTGTTTTTT. Translation gives CASSQDRGTNEKLFF.